Shown below are 17 T cell receptor beta chains from a single sample sequenced in a study of shared clonotypes between healthy human individuals. Libraries were prepared by immunoSEQ multiplex PCR; TCRdb keeps only in-frame clonotypes and omits some of them. The sample shows 750,000 to 1,000,000 clones, around 93% of them seen only once. Positive CCR7 selection of CD45RO-negative cells yielded the naive CD8 cells, and terminally differentiated effector memory CD45RA+ cells were excluded. Sequencing was carried out using naive CD8+ T cells sorted from blood. Receptors originate from a man younger than 45 in good health.

This clone was counted between two and nine times. V usage is TRBV27 and J usage is TRBJ2-7; no definite D call. Trimming pared 2 bases from V and 2 bases from J, leaving 7 bases between. There are 13 residues in the CDR3. CDR1 and CDR2 (germline): MNHEY, SMNVEV (reference sequence). CDR3 protein: CASSLTDPYEQYF. CDR3 sequence (DNA): TGTGCCAGCAGTTTAACGGACCCCTACGAGCAGTACTTC.

CDR3 amino acids: CASSYERVGEQFF. CDR3 DNA: TGTGCCAGCAGTTACGAGCGAGTGGGGGAGCAGTTCTTC. This chain connects TRBV6-5 to TRBJ2-1, with unresolved D. Germline CDR1 MNHEY, CDR2 SVGAGI. V lost 2 bases, J lost 10 bases, and 12 bases lay in between. This CDR3 region has 13 residues.

V is TRBV29-1 and J is TRBJ2-1; TRBD1 might be the D (5 bases). Germline-derived CDR1 and CDR2 are SQVTM and ANQGSEA. CDR3 length equals 15 residues. Trimming cost V 3 bases and J 7 bases, with 19 bases left between them. Here the CDR3 DNA reads TGCAGCGTTGATTTGGTGTCCAGGGTTTATAATGAGCAGTTCTTC. This gives the protein CSVDLVSRVYNEQFF.

A remark on this clone: Compared with germline, one end of the junction differs, possibly owing to a read error. The chain combines TRBV7-9 with TRBJ2-3; TRBD2 agrees at 9 bases. The CDR3 runs to 16 residues. Per the germline V gene, CDR1 is SEHNR and CDR2 is FQNEAQ (reference sequence). In DNA form, the CDR3 reads TGTGCCAGCAGCTTAGACCTTAGCGGGAGCAGAGATACGCAGTATTTT. As protein: CASSLDLSGSRDTQYF.

J is TRBJ2-3 and V is TRBV4-1; weak D call: TRBD2 (5 bases). This CDR3 has 16 residues. Germline CDR1 is MGHRA and CDR2 is YSYEKL. V shed 1 base and J shed 4 bases, with 15 bases lying between them. The CDR3 protein is CASSQAGLALADTQYF. The CDR3 DNA sequence: TGCGCCAGCAGCCAAGCGGGCCTAGCATTGGCAGATACGCAGTATTTT.

This clone was detected only a few times. This chain uses TRBV13 with TRBJ2-1; 15 nucleotides agree with TRBD2. The trim removed 2 bases at V and 9 bases at J, leaving 11 bases unmatched. This CDR3 spans 18 amino acids. Looked up from germline, CDR1 is PRHDT and CDR2 is FYEKMQ (reference sequence). CDR3 bases: TGTGCCAGCAGCTTAATTAGGACTAGCGGGAGGGGTCGACTTGAGCAGTTCTTC. Its translation: CASSLIRTSGRGRLEQFF.

The chain employs TRBV28 and TRBJ2-4, with a weak D call TRBD1 (6 bases). The germline gives CDR1 MDHEN, CDR2 SYDVKM. Trimming cost V 2 bases and J 8 bases, with 16 bases left between them. The CDR3 is 15 amino acids. CDR3 loop: CASSLGGLIVDIQYF. The CDR3 DNA reads as TGTGCCAGCAGTTTAGGGGGCCTAATAGTGGACATTCAGTACTTC. The full variable domain, its missing parts supplied by reference TRBV28 and TRBJ2-4, is DVKVTQSSRYLVKRTGEKVFLECVQDMDHENMFWYRQDPGLGLRLIYFSYDVKMKEKGDIPEGYSVSREKKERFSLILESASTNQTSMYLCASSLGGLIVDIQYFGAGTRLSVL.

V and J are TRBV6-6 and TRBJ2-7, with D tentatively TRBD1 (6 bases). Germline values: CDR1 MNHNY, CDR2 SVGAGI (reference sequence). The CDR3 has 15 amino acids. V lost 6 bases and J lost 2, with 17 bases in between. CDR3: CASSQHRTEAYEQYF. Here the CDR3 DNA reads TGTGCCAGCAGCCAGCATCGGACAGAAGCCTACGAGCAGTACTTC.

V and J are TRBV7-2 and TRBJ2-7; maybe TRBD2 (6 bases). Trimming took off 2 bases at V and 6 bases at J, with 17 bases between the two ends. The CDR3 contains 15 residues. Germline V gene data show CDR1 as SGHTA and CDR2 as FQGNSA. The CDR3 DNA follows: TGTGCCAGCAGCTTACGGGAGACCTCCTGGGGCGAGCAGTACTTC. Translation gives CASSLRETSWGEQYF.

This chain joins TRBV5-1 and TRBJ2-7; D unclear. Germline CDR1 reads SGHRS; CDR2 reads YFSETQ. The CDR3 contains 13 residues. Trimming removed 3 bases at V and 2 bases at J, with 9 bases between. CDR3 region: CASSSGLAYEQYF. DNA for the CDR3: TGCGCCAGCAGCTCCGGTCTCGCCTACGAGCAGTACTTC.

J is TRBJ2-1 and V is TRBV6-5; perhaps TRBD2 as D (5 bases). This CDR3 spans 15 amino acids. Deletions cut 5 bases from V and 4 bases from J, with 15 bases between. The germline CDR1 and CDR2 sequences are MNHEY and SVGAGI. This CDR3 is CASSPGEMFYNEQFF. CDR3 nucleotides: TGTGCCAGCAGTCCCGGGGAAATGTTTTACAATGAGCAGTTCTTC.

V gene TRBV27 combines with J gene TRBJ2-2; 10 bases align to TRBD1. Germline V gives CDR1 MNHEY, CDR2 SMNVEV (reference sequence). With V trimmed by 8 bases and J by 4 bases, 7 bases remained unmatched. The CDR3 is made up of 15 amino acids. In nucleotides, the CDR3 is TGTGCCAGCGCTTCCGGGACAGGGGCCACCGGGGAGCTGTTTTTT. This sequence encodes CASASGTGATGELFF.

The count of this clone is one. V and J are TRBV21-1 and TRBJ2-7; the D call TRBD1 from the table was never checked on the DNA. TRBV21-1 is a documented pseudogene. This CDR3 comprises 17 residues. CDR3 nucleotides: TGTGCCAGCAGCGCTTATCCAACGGGACAGGGTTCCTACGAGCAGTACTTC. Amino acids: CASSAYPTGQGSYEQYF.

The chain combines TRBV27 with TRBJ1-5; D possibly corresponds to TRBD1 (6 bases). Germline V CDR1 and CDR2: MNHEY, SMNVEV (reference sequence). Trimming shortened V by 6 bases and J by 2 bases, and 17 bases separated the two germline ends. The CDR3 totals 16 residues. The CDR3 DNA reads as TGTGCCAGCAGAGTTAACGGGGGGGCCGGCAATCAGCCCCAGCATTTT. Protein product: CASRVNGGAGNQPQHF.

This chain connects TRBV19 to TRBJ2-3, with 10 bases identical to TRBD2. V was clipped by 4 bases and J by 0 bases; unmatched bases: 4. The CDR3 sequence is 16 residues long. Germline CDR1 and CDR2: LNHDA and SQIVND (reference sequence). The CDR3 protein is CASSTLAGGSTDTQYF. The CDR3 DNA sequence: TGTGCCAGTAGTACCTTAGCGGGAGGAAGCACAGATACGCAGTATTTT.

As concerns this clone: Other DNA sequences in this sample translate to the same CDR3. This sequence joins TRBV7-9 and TRBJ2-2; D not resolved. The V end was cut by 1 base, the J end by 1 base, with 1 base between. Per germline, CDR1 SEHNR and CDR2 FQNEAQ (reference sequence). This CDR3 spans 13 amino acids. The CDR3 protein is CASSLGNTGELFF. CDR3 in DNA: TGTGCCAGCAGCTTAGGGAACACCGGGGAGCTGTTTTTT.

The J gene is TRBJ2-1, the V gene TRBV27; D is perhaps TRBD2 (5 bases). CDR3 length: 14 amino acids. Germline V CDR1 and CDR2: MNHEY, SMNVEV (reference sequence). The V gene lost 2 bases and the J gene lost 8 bases, with 13 bases spanning the gap. This CDR3 is CASSLGLKFDEQFF. CDR3 coding DNA: TGTGCCAGCAGTTTAGGACTCAAATTCGATGAGCAGTTCTTC.